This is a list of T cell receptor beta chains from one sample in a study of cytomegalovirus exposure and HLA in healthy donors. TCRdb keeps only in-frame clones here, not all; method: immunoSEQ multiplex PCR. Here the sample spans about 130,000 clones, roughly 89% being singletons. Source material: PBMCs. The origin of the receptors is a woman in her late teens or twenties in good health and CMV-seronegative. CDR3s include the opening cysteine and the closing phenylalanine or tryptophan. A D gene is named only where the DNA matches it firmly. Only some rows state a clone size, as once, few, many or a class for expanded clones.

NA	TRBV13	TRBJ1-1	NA	CASSLGQSEAFF	TGTGCCAGCAGCTTAGGACAGTCTGAAGCTTTCTTT
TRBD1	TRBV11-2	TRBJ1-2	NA	CASSPVRDRGPNANYGYTF	TGTGCCAGCAGCCCCGTGAGGGACAGGGGGCCCAATGCTAACTATGGCTACACCTTC
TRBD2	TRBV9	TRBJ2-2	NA	CASSGGLANTGELFF	TGTGCCAGCAGCGGAGGACTAGCGAACACCGGGGAGCTGTTTTTT
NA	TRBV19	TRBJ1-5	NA	CASSSFKNGVQPQHF	TGTGCCAGTAGTAGTTTTAAGAACGGGGTGCAGCCCCAGCATTTT
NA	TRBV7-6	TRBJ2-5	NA	CASSPLSTETQYF	TGTGCCAGCAGCCCTCTTTCTACGGAGACCCAGTACTTC
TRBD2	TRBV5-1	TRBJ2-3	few	CASSLGGRRTDTQYF	TGCGCCAGCAGCTTAGGCGGGAGGCGGACAGATACGCAGTATTTT
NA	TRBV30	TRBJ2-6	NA	CAWGRTGANVLTF	TGTGCCTGGGGTAGAACGGGGGCCAACGTCCTGACTTTC
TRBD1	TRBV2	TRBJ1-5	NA	CASSDHETGVSSNQPQHF	TGTGCCAGCAGTGATCACGAGACAGGGGTCTCTAGCAATCAGCCCCAGCATTTT
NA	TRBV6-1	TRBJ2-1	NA	CASTIQGRRVFF	TGTGCCAGCACTATACAGGGCCGTCGGGTGTTCTTC
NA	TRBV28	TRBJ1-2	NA	CASSFSYTSGYTF	TGTGCCAGCAGTTTTTCATACACGTCCGGCTACACCTTC
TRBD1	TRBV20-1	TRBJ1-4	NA	CGQGQPEKLFF	TGCGGACAGGGACAGCCCGAAAAACTGTTTTTT
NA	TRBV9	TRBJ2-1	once	CASSVGGTGNEQFF	TGTGCCAGCAGCGTGGGCGGGACGGGGAATGAGCAGTTCTTC
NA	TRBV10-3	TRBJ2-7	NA	CAISESQGGAPNEQYF	TGTGCCATCAGTGAGTCTCAAGGGGGGGCGCCGAACGAGCAGTACTTC
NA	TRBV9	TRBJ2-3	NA	CASSLPRDTQYF	TGTGCCAGCAGCTTACCGCGGGATACGCAGTATTTT
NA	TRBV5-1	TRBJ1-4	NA	CASSSTATNEKLFF	TGCGCCAGCAGCTCGACAGCAACTAATGAAAAACTGTTTTTT
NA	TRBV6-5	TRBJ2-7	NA	CASTEPPRYEQYF	TGTGCCAGCACCGAACCCCCTAGGTACGAGCAGTACTTC
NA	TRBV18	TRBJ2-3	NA	CASSPRETRIVGTQYF	TGTGCCAGCTCACCCCGAGAGACTAGGATAGTTGGTACGCAGTATTTT
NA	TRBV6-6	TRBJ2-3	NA	CASSSLEGTDTQYF	TGTGCCAGCAGTTCCCTCGAGGGTACGGATACGCAGTATTTT
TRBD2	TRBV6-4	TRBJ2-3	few	CASSDSLALAGADTQYF	TGTGCCAGCAGTGACTCTCTTGCACTAGCGGGAGCAGATACGCAGTATTTT
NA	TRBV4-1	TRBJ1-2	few	CASSQEPDSPQGYTF	TGCGCCAGCAGCCAAGAACCGGACAGTCCCCAGGGCTACACCTTC
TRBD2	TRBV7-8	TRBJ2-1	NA	CASSFSGSSYNEQFF	TGTGCCAGCAGCTTTAGCGGGAGTTCCTACAATGAGCAGTTCTTC
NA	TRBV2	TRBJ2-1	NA	CASSEFLAQDNEQFF	TGTGCCAGCAGTGAATTCCTAGCGCAAGACAATGAGCAGTTCTTC